Presented here are 32 T cell receptor beta chains from one specimen sequenced in a study of T cell responses to AZD1222 COVID-19 vaccine. Only in-frame clones appear in the TCRdb table, and some are missing; sequencing was by immunoSEQ multiplex PCR. Here the sample spans 77,000 or so clones, about 92% being singletons. Sequenced material: peripheral blood, taken on day 0 of MenACWY control vaccination. These receptors were taken from an adult in good health.

This sequence joins TRBV28 and TRBJ2-3; D is undetermined. Germline loops: CDR1 MDHEN, CDR2 SYDVKM. This CDR3 has 14 amino acids. V lost 7 bases and J 5 bases, leaving 16 bases between the germline ends. CDR3 residues: CASTRSDRGDTQYF. CDR3 nucleotide sequence: TGTGCCAGCACTCGAAGCGATCGCGGAGATACGCAGTATTTT. Supplemented by reference TRBV28 and TRBJ2-3, the full variable domain reads DVKVTQSSRYLVKRTGEKVFLECVQDMDHENMFWYRQDPGLGLRLIYFSYDVKMKEKGDIPEGYSVSREKKERFSLILESASTNQTSMYLCASTRSDRGDTQYFGPGTRLTVL.

V usage is TRBV5-6 and J usage is TRBJ1-1, with D possibly TRBD1 on 6 matching bases. The CDR3 runs to 17 residues. The V gene's germline CDR1 is SGHDT and CDR2 YYEEEE. Trimming removed 1 base at V and 0 bases at J, with 16 bases between. The CDR3 protein is CASSLFRGPFLNTEAFF. DNA for the CDR3: TGTGCCAGCAGCTTGTTCAGGGGACCCTTCTTGAACACTGAAGCTTTCTTT. The full variable domain, rest sourced from reference TRBV5-6 and TRBJ1-1, is DAGVTQSPTHLIKTRGQQVTLRCSPKSGHDTVSWYQQALGQGPQFIFQYYEEEERQRGNFPDRFSGHQFPNYSSELNVNALLLGDSALYLCASSLFRGPFLNTEAFFGQGTRLTVV.

CDR3 bases: TGTGCCAGCAGTGAAGGGAGTAGCAATCAGCCCCAGCATTTT. Translation: CASSEGSSNQPQHF. The chain uses TRBV2 and TRBJ1-5, with D uncertain. The CDR3 length is 14 residues. V lost 1 base to trimming and J lost 0 bases, with 4 bases between them. CDR1 is SNHLY, CDR2 FYNNEI, per germline.

The chain links TRBV5-6 to TRBJ1-1, with D maybe TRBD1 (5 bases). There are 12 residues in the CDR3. CDR1 and CDR2 from the germline V gene are SGHDT and YYEEEE. The V and J ends lost 4 bases and 5 bases respectively, with 9 bases between them. The CDR3, as DNA: TGTGCCAGCAGCCTACAGGTAACTGAAGCTTTCTTT. Encoded protein: CASSLQVTEAFF.

This chain links TRBV9 with TRBJ2-5; 10 nucleotides match TRBD2. CDR3 size: 14 residues. Germline CDR1 SGDLS, CDR2 YYNGEE. The junction had 3 bases not matched to a gene; V was cut back by 4 bases and J by 3 bases. Here the CDR3 DNA reads TGTGCCAGCAGCTTCGGACTAGCGGAAGAGACCCAGTACTTC. Protein: CASSFGLAEETQYF.

CDR3 in DNA: TGCGCCAGCAGCGGGGGGACTTTGAACACTGAAGCTTTCTTT. The encoded protein is CASSGGTLNTEAFF. V usage is TRBV5-1 and J usage is TRBJ1-1, with D perhaps TRBD1 (5 bases). Germline V gives CDR1 SGHRS, CDR2 YFSETQ. V was pared by 4 bases and J by 0 bases, with 10 bases between. The length of the CDR3 is 14 residues.

The chain uses TRBV28 and TRBJ1-5; 7 nucleotides line up with TRBD1. This CDR3 contains 14 residues. Germline V gene data show CDR1 as MDHEN and CDR2 as SYDVKM. Trimming removed 6 bases from V and 6 bases from J; junction bases left unmatched: 8. The CDR3 here is CASRDTGAVQPQHF. The CDR3 coding sequence is TGTGCCAGCAGAGACACAGGGGCCGTTCAGCCCCAGCATTTT.

V gene TRBV4-3 combines with J gene TRBJ2-3, with TRBD2 matching over 8 bases. V was clipped by 4 bases and J by 4 bases; unmatched bases: 13. The CDR3 has 17 residues. Germline V gives CDR1 LGHNA, CDR2 YSLEER. CDR3 sequence reads: CASSRGGRAGDADTQYF. The CDR3 DNA reads TGCGCCAGCAGCCGTGGGGGGCGAGCGGGAGACGCAGATACGCAGTATTTT.

The chain is built from TRBV2 and TRBJ2-2, with a weak D call TRBD2 (8 bases). V gave up 6 bases and J gave up 6 bases, with 23 bases separating them. The germline V gene encodes CDR1 SNHLY and CDR2 FYNNEI. This CDR3 has 17 residues. The CDR3: CASSGGVATGRPGELFF. The CDR3 DNA reads as TGTGCCAGCAGCGGGGGGGTAGCGACAGGGCGACCCGGGGAGCTGTTTTTT.

This sequence joins TRBV5-1 and TRBJ1-4; D gene uncertain. The germline CDR1 and CDR2 sequences are SGHRS and YFSETQ. The ends were cut back, 0 bases at V and 8 bases at J, with 11 bases in the middle. The CDR3 is 14 residues long. In DNA form, the CDR3 reads TGCGCCAGCAGCTTGGCCGGTCAGCAGGAAAAACTGTTTTTT. It is translated as CASSLAGQQEKLFF.

The J gene is TRBJ1-5, the V gene TRBV19; a weak D match, TRBD1 (6 bases). Germline V gene sequence: CDR1 LNHDA, CDR2 SQIVND (reference sequence). The ends were cut back, 5 bases at V and 9 bases at J, with 14 bases in the middle. There are 13 residues in the CDR3. CDR3 region: CASSVGGGGPQHF. In nucleotides, the CDR3 is TGTGCCAGTAGTGTTGGGGGGGGCGGGCCCCAGCATTTT.

This clone has just one count. The V gene is TRBV19, the J gene TRBJ2-2; 9 bases align to TRBD2. Germline lookup yields CDR1 LNHDA and CDR2 SQIVND (reference sequence). The CDR3 is 16 amino acids. V dropped 5 bases and J dropped 0; count of bases not matched to a gene: 4. CDR3 residues: CASSPASGANTGELFF. DNA of the CDR3: TGTGCCAGTAGTCCGGCTAGCGGGGCGAACACCGGGGAGCTGTTTTTT. The complete variable domain, with remaining parts taken from reference TRBV19 and TRBJ2-2, reads DGGITQSPKYLFRKEGQNVTLSCEQNLNHDAMYWYRQDPGQGLRLIYYSQIVNDFQKGDIAEGYSVSREKKESFPLTVTSAQKNPTAFYLCASSPASGANTGELFFGEGSRLTVL.

J is TRBJ2-3 and V is TRBV7-2; D is uncertain. This CDR3 contains 14 residues. The ends were cut back, 2 bases at V and 3 bases at J, with 9 bases in the middle. CDR1 SGHTA and CDR2 FQGNSA come from the germline V gene. The DNA of the CDR3 is TGTGCCAGCAGCTTATTAGGGCGAACAGATACGCAGTATTTT. Translated: CASSLLGRTDTQYF.

This chain links TRBV10-3 with TRBJ2-3; 9 nucleotides agree with TRBD1. Germline trimming cut 10 bases from V and 2 bases from J; bases unmatched to any gene: 7. Germline values: CDR1 ENHRY, CDR2 SYGVKD. The CDR3 loop spans 14 amino acids. The CDR3 spells CATAGQGNTDTQYF. The CDR3 DNA reads as TGTGCCACCGCGGGACAGGGTAACACAGATACGCAGTATTTT.

This clone occurred a few times. The rearrangement joins TRBV28 to TRBJ1-6; D is unresolved. CDR3 length equals 15 residues. CDR1 MDHEN and CDR2 SYDVKM come from the germline V gene. V lost 3 bases and J 7 bases, leaving 13 bases between the germline ends. CDR3 bases: TGTGCCAGCAGTTTTCCCGGTCGGTTAAATTCACCCCTCCACTTT. Protein: CASSFPGRLNSPLHF. The full variable domain, completed using reference TRBV28 and TRBJ1-6, is DVKVTQSSRYLVKRTGEKVFLECVQDMDHENMFWYRQDPGLGLRLIYFSYDVKMKEKGDIPEGYSVSREKKERFSLILESASTNQTSMYLCASSFPGRLNSPLHFGNGTRLTVT.

The V gene is TRBV5-4, the J gene TRBJ2-1; tentative D call: TRBD2 (5 bases). This CDR3 comprises 16 residues. V gave up 4 bases and J gave up 3 bases, with 17 bases separating them. Germline V gene data show CDR1 as SGHNT and CDR2 as YYREEE (reference sequence). The CDR3 sequence is CASSRELSLNYNEQFF. The CDR3 coding sequence is TGTGCCAGCAGCCGGGAACTAAGTCTAAACTACAATGAGCAGTTCTTC.

The chain uses TRBV2 and TRBJ2-1; 9 nucleotides line up with TRBD1. J gave up 14 bases and V 6 bases, and 17 bases lay outside the gene matches. CDR3 size: 15 residues. The germline gives CDR1 SNHLY, CDR2 FYNNEI. CDR3: CASRDSNTPGQGEFF. CDR3 coding DNA: TGTGCCAGCAGGGATTCGAATACCCCGGGACAGGGCGAGTTCTTC. The variable domain in full, completed from reference TRBV2 and TRBJ2-1, reads EPEVTQTPSHQVTQMGQEVILRCVPISNHLYFYWYRQILGQKVEFLVSFYNNEISEKSEIFDDQFSVERPDGSNFTLKIRSTKLEDSAMYFCASRDSNTPGQGEFFGPGTRLTVL.

V is TRBV7-2 and J is TRBJ2-2; D unclear. The CDR3 covers 15 residues. V was pared by 5 bases and J by 6 bases, with 16 bases between. Germline V CDR1 and CDR2: SGHTA, FQGNSA. Here the CDR3 DNA reads TGTGCCAGCAGCCCGATCCCCCTAGGGTCCGGGGAGCTGTTTTTT. Translating gives CASSPIPLGSGELFF.

The genes are TRBV3-1 (or the pseudogene TRBV3-2) and TRBJ2-1, with no clear D. Trimming stripped 1 base from V and 0 bases from J, with 7 bases between. This CDR3 contains 15 residues. Germline-derived CDR1 and CDR2 are LGHDT and YNNKEL (reference sequence). CDR3 sequence (DNA): TGTGCCAGCAGCCAAGGAGGAAACTCCTACAATGAGCAGTTCTTC. Its protein product is CASSQGGNSYNEQFF.

CDR3 bases: TGTGCCAGCAGTCCATCAAAGGGAGGCTACACCTTC. This translates into CASSPSKGGYTF. The rearrangement uses TRBV9 and TRBJ1-2; the D is unclear. V was cut by 5 bases and J by 8 bases, with 13 bases left in between. The CDR3 is made up of 12 amino acids. CDR1 and CDR2 (germline): SGDLS, YYNGEE.

The CDR3 bases are TGTGCCAGCACCCAGGGGGCGGCGGGAAACATTCAGTACTTC. Encoded protein: CASTQGAAGNIQYF. The chain links TRBV5-5 to TRBJ2-4; 8 bases are a match to TRBD1. CDR1 and CDR2 from the germline V gene are SGHKS and YYEKEE (reference sequence). The CDR3 totals 14 residues. J gave up 6 bases and V 6 bases, and 8 bases lay outside the gene matches. Full variable domain (rest looked up from reference TRBV5-5 and TRBJ2-4): DAGVTQSPTHLIKTRGQQVTLRCSPISGHKSVSWYQQVLGQGPQFIFQYYEKEERGRGNFPDRFSARQFPNYSSELNVNALLLGDSALYLCASTQGAAGNIQYFGAGTRLSVL.

A remark on this clone: Sequence at one end of the junction differs from germline and may be a read error. The chain joins TRBV7-7 to TRBJ2-2; 7 bases line up with TRBD1. The length of the CDR3 is 15 residues. Germline V gene sequence: CDR1 SSHAT, CDR2 FNYEAQ (reference sequence). The CDR3 bases are TGTGCTAGCAGCTTACAGGGGCTTTTAACCGGGGAGCTGTTTTTT. It codes for CASSLQGLLTGELFF.

The chain has TRBV5-1 and TRBJ2-3, with D perhaps matching TRBD1 (5 bases). CDR3 length: 15 amino acids. Germline V gives CDR1 SGHRS, CDR2 YFSETQ. Between the trimmed V and J ends, which lost 0 bases and 5 bases, there was a span of 13 bases. The CDR3 nucleotides read TGCGCCAGCAGCTTGGACTCCTGGGGCAAAGATACGCAGTATTTT. Translation: CASSLDSWGKDTQYF.

The chain employs TRBV28 and TRBJ1-4; 9 nucleotides agree with TRBD1. This CDR3 region has 14 residues. CDR1 and CDR2 from the germline V gene are MDHEN and SYDVKM. V lost 5 bases and J lost 8; bases outside the gene matches: 6. CDR3 sequence (DNA): TGTGCCAGCAGTGAACAGGGGGCTGGAGAAAAACTGTTTTTT. Amino acids: CASSEQGAGEKLFF. Based on the CDR3 plus reference TRBV28 and TRBJ1-4, the full variable domain is DVKVTQSSRYLVKRTGEKVFLECVQDMDHENMFWYRQDPGLGLRLIYFSYDVKMKEKGDIPEGYSVSREKKERFSLILESASTNQTSMYLCASSEQGAGEKLFFGSGTQLSVL.

This chain connects TRBV12-3 or TRBV12-4 to TRBJ2-5; no reliable D call. The CDR3 sequence is 11 residues long. With 6 bases removed from V and 2 bases from J, the gap between germline ends came to 4 bases. The CDR3 here is CASSQQETQYF. CDR3 bases: TGTGCCAGCAGCCAGCAAGAGACCCAGTACTTC.

This rearrangement joins TRBV19 to TRBJ1-5; 11 bases are shared with TRBD1. The ends lost 6 bases at V and 4 bases at J; junction bases unmatched: 8. There are 16 residues in the CDR3. Germline V gives CDR1 LNHDA, CDR2 SQIVND (reference sequence). The CDR3 DNA sequence: TGTGCCAGTAGCATTAAGGGACAGGGGGAGAATCAGCCCCAGCATTTT. This encodes CASSIKGQGENQPQHF.

V gene TRBV3-1 (or the pseudogene TRBV3-2) combines with J gene TRBJ1-1, with 11 positions matching TRBD1. Germline-derived CDR1 and CDR2 are LGHDT and YNNKEL (reference sequence). The CDR3 contains 18 residues. With 2 bases clipped from V and 3 bases from J, the junction kept 11 bases outside the gene matches. CDR3 nucleotides: TGTGCCAGCAGCCAACGGACAGGGGGCGCGGTTAGGGACACTGAAGCTTTCTTT. Translating it yields CASSQRTGGAVRDTEAFF.

The genes are TRBV28 and TRBJ2-1, with D possibly TRBD2 on 6 matching bases. Trimming took 3 bases from V and 5 from J, leaving 20 bases between them. This CDR3 region has 17 residues. The germline CDR1 and CDR2 sequences are MDHEN and SYDVKM. CDR3 bases: TGTGCCAGCAGTTTCGAGGGTCTGAGCGGGTATAACAATGAGCAGTTCTTC. Protein sequence: CASSFEGLSGYNNEQFF. The full variable domain, its missing parts supplied by reference TRBV28 and TRBJ2-1, is DVKVTQSSRYLVKRTGEKVFLECVQDMDHENMFWYRQDPGLGLRLIYFSYDVKMKEKGDIPEGYSVSREKKERFSLILESASTNQTSMYLCASSFEGLSGYNNEQFFGPGTRLTVL.

The chain recombines TRBV9 with TRBJ2-2; 11 bases agree with TRBD1. V shed 3 bases, J shed 5 bases, and the junction held 3 bases outside the gene matches. This CDR3 comprises 15 residues. Germline assignment: CDR1 SGDLS and CDR2 YYNGEE. CDR3 in DNA: TGTGCCAGCAGCGCCGGGGACAGGGGGACCGGGGAGCTGTTTTTT. It encodes CASSAGDRGTGELFF.

The chain is built from TRBV7-2 and TRBJ2-3; 8 bases are a match to TRBD2. This CDR3 comprises 16 residues. V shed 1 base, J shed 7 bases, and the junction held 10 bases outside the gene matches. Germline V gene sequence: CDR1 SGHTA, CDR2 FQGNSA. CDR3 nucleotide sequence: TGTGCCAGCAGCTTAGAGGGACTAGTCATCCACAATACGCAGTATTTT. Translation gives CASSLEGLVIHNTQYF.

The V call is TRBV10-2, the J call TRBJ1-1; D might be TRBD1 (5 bases). This CDR3 has 14 amino acids. V was clipped by 4 bases and J by 4 bases, with 13 bases between them. Per germline, CDR1 WSHSY and CDR2 SAAADI. CDR3 in amino acids: CASSVGGLGTEAFF. CDR3 nucleotides: TGCGCCAGCAGTGTTGGGGGTTTGGGCACTGAAGCTTTCTTT.

V gene TRBV6-5 combines with J gene TRBJ2-7; TRBD1 matches at 10 bases. Germline V gene sequence: CDR1 MNHEY, CDR2 SVGAGI. V shed 5 bases, J shed 4 bases, and the junction held 2 bases outside the gene matches. This CDR3 region has 13 residues. The CDR3 protein is CASSRDRGYEQYF. Here the CDR3 DNA reads TGTGCCAGCAGTAGGGACAGGGGATACGAGCAGTACTTC.